This T cell receptor (beta chain) was sequenced in a study of T cells in localized non-small cell lung cancer. About this clone itself: Its specificity is not known.

Germline V gene sequence: CDR1 SGHTS, CDR2 YDEGEE. This CDR3 comprises 16 residues. The ends were cut back, 0 bases at V and 3 bases at J, with 16 bases in the middle. The table came from immunoSEQ multiplex PCR; TCRdb's copy has only in-frame clones and leaves some out. The repertoire has about 74,000 clones, roughly 83% of them found once; the top ten carry 1% to 1.5%. Study observations and caveats: With higher T cell density in blood came longer overall survival. Owing to sequencing of a solitary tumor region, heterogeneity cannot be discounted. Tumor showed lower T cell clonality than uninvolved adjacent lung, where it was highest. There were a median 57 of the top 100 tumor clones appearing in adjacent lung.

The starting material was peripheral blood, obtained before any cancer treatment. The sequence was obtained from a female donor over 55 with stage I lung adenocarcinoma. This chain links TRBV5-8 with TRBJ2-7; tentative D call: TRBD2 (6 bases). Written as DNA, the CDR3 is TGTGCCAGCAGCTTGGCCGCCAGGCGGGACGGCTACGAGCAGTACTTC. Encoded protein: CASSLAARRDGYEQYF.